A single sample is the source of the 30 T cell receptor beta chains below, sequenced in a study of T-cell memory formation after mild COVID-19. TCRdb ran MiXCR on the 5' RACE reads and lists one entry per CDR3 protein. The sample shows about 240,000 distinct CDR3 sequences, roughly 10% of them seen only once. Sequenced input: PBMCs or a T cell subset sorted from them (not recorded which). These receptors originate from a man between 18 and 35 years old who had mild COVID-19 (a few samples of this study predate the infection). Cell type and time point are not known.

This chain uses TRBV6-2 or TRBV6-3 with TRBJ1-6; TRBD1 matches at 8 bases. V dropped 2 bases and J dropped 10; count of bases not matched to a gene: 4. The CDR3 sequence is 14 residues long. Germline CDR1 reads MNHEY; CDR2 reads SVGEGT. This chain's CDR3 is CASSYQGAGSPLHF. Written as DNA, the CDR3 is TGTGCCAGCAGTTACCAGGGGGCAGGCTCACCCCTCCACTTT.

V is TRBV9 and J is TRBJ1-3; D uncertain. V lost 0 bases and J 1 base, leaving 8 bases between the germline ends. This CDR3 is 15 amino acids long. CDR1 is SGDLS and CDR2 is YYNGEE in the germline V gene. CDR3 region: CASSVDAASGNTIYF. The CDR3 coding sequence is TGTGCCAGCAGCGTAGATGCGGCTTCTGGAAACACCATATATTTT.

Notes on this clonotype: Likely a read error: the CDR3 ends without its conserved phenylalanine or tryptophan. J is TRBJ2-1 and V is TRBV6-2 or TRBV6-3; TRBD2 aligns across 16 bases. J lost 10 bases, V lost 4 bases, and 4 bases had no gene match. The length of the CDR3 is 15 residues. Looked up from germline, CDR1 is MNHEY and CDR2 is SVGEGT. Written as DNA, the CDR3 is TGTGCCAGCAGTTCGGGACTAGCGGGGGGGCGAGAGCAGTTCTTA. Amino acids: CASSSGLAGGREQFL.

This clonotype came up many times. V usage is TRBV4-2 and J usage is TRBJ2-7, with TRBD1 matching 9 bases. V lost 1 base, J lost 8 bases, and 6 bases stayed unmatched. Germline CDR1 LGHNA, CDR2 YNFKEQ. The CDR3 sequence is 14 residues long. CDR3 protein: CASSQGGQGDKQYF. The CDR3 DNA is TGTGCCAGCAGCCAAGGGGGACAGGGAGATAAGCAGTACTTC.

This clonotype was counted ten times or more. The rearrangement uses TRBV6-5 and TRBJ1-1; the D is unclear. Trimming took 8 bases from V and 5 from J, leaving 12 bases between them. The CDR3 loop spans 12 amino acids. Germline CDR1 and CDR2: MNHEY and SVGAGI. The CDR3 region has the DNA TGTGCCAGCGCAGCTGGTGGGACTGAAGCTTTCTTT. Translating gives CASAAGGTEAFF.

This clonotype was seen more than once but under ten times. This chain uses TRBV5-4 with TRBJ2-3, with D tentatively TRBD1 (6 bases). The germline V gene has CDR1 SGHNT and CDR2 YYREEE (reference sequence). V was clipped by 5 bases and J by 0 bases, with 13 bases between them. This CDR3 has 15 amino acids. In nucleotides, the CDR3 is TGTGCCAGCAGTCCGAAGGACAGAAGCACAGATACGCAGTATTTT. Residues: CASSPKDRSTDTQYF. The whole variable domain, filled in from reference TRBV5-4 and TRBJ2-3, reads ETGVTQSPTHLIKTRGQQVTLRCSSQSGHNTVSWYQQALGQGPQFIFQYYREEENGRGNFPPRFSGLQFPNYSSELNVNALELDDSALYLCASSPKDRSTDTQYFGPGTRLTVL.

CDR3 loop: CASSTLAGSTDTQYF. CDR3 coding DNA: TGTGCCAGCAGCACATTAGCGGGAAGCACAGATACGCAGTATTTT. The rearrangement uses TRBV9 and TRBJ2-3; 8 nucleotides match TRBD2. Germline CDR1 is SGDLS and CDR2 is YYNGEE. The CDR3 has 15 amino acids. V trimming: 4 bases; J trimming: 0 bases; junction bases outside the gene matches: 4. Together with reference TRBV9 and TRBJ2-3, the CDR3 gives the full variable domain: DSGVTQTPKHLITATGQRVTLRCSPRSGDLSVYWYQQSLDQGLQFLIQYYNGEERAKGNILERFSAQQFPDLHSELNLSSLELGDSALYFCASSTLAGSTDTQYFGPGTRLTVL.

In this sample, this clonotype turned up many times. The gene calls are TRBV4-1 and TRBJ1-3; D perhaps matches TRBD1 (6 bases). The CDR3 is made up of 16 amino acids. Deletions cut 5 bases from V and 2 bases from J, with 16 bases between. Germline CDR1 reads MGHRA; CDR2 reads YSYEKL. CDR3 in amino acids: CASSGRTASTGNTIYF. CDR3 bases: TGCGCCAGCAGCGGGCGGACAGCTTCAACTGGAAACACCATATATTTT.

The chain recombines TRBV5-1 with TRBJ1-1; weak D call: TRBD1 (5 bases). V lost 2 bases and J lost 0, with 14 bases in between. Germline lookup yields CDR1 SGHRS and CDR2 YFSETQ. The CDR3 has 16 amino acids. For the CDR3, the DNA is TGCGCCAGCAGCTTATCCCAGGGTTCGGTGAACACTGAAGCTTTCTTT. This translates into CASSLSQGSVNTEAFF. The full variable domain, rest sourced from reference TRBV5-1 and TRBJ1-1, is KAGVTQTPRYLIKTRGQQVTLSCSPISGHRSVSWYQQTPGQGLQFLFEYFSETQRNKGNFPGRFSGRQFSNSRSEMNVSTLELGDSALYLCASSLSQGSVNTEAFFGQGTRLTVV.

This rearrangement joins TRBV14 to TRBJ2-2; a weak D match, TRBD1 (5 bases). The CDR3 is 15 residues long. CDR1 and CDR2 (germline): SGHDN, FVKESK. The V end lost 3 bases, the J end lost 0 bases, and 8 bases lay between the germline ends. This CDR3 is CASSQGLSNTGELFF. In nucleotides, the CDR3 is TGTGCCAGCAGCCAGGGGCTGTCGAACACCGGGGAGCTGTTTTTT.

This chain uses TRBV29-1 with TRBJ2-3; D tentatively reads TRBD1 or TRBD2 (6 bases each). Trimming took off 0 bases at V and 6 bases at J, with 19 bases between the two ends. The CDR3 spans 16 residues. Looked up from germline, CDR1 is SQVTM and CDR2 is ANQGSEA. DNA for the CDR3: TGCAGCGTTGAAGAAGGGGGGCTGGCAAGTGAGGATACGCAGTATTTT. Translating gives CSVEEGGLASEDTQYF.

This clonotype occurred a few times. The chain couples TRBV6-5 to TRBJ1-5, with a possible D match to TRBD1 (5 bases). Germline CDR1 is MNHEY and CDR2 is SVGAGI. CDR3 size: 13 residues. V shed 8 bases and J shed 1 base, with 9 bases lying between them. In nucleotides, the CDR3 is TGTGCCAGCGGGGGACGGAGCAATCAGCCCCAGCATTTT. Its protein is CASGGRSNQPQHF.

This clonotype was found a few times. The chain links TRBV12-3 or TRBV12-4 to TRBJ1-3; D possibly corresponds to TRBD1 (5 bases). The V end lost 2 bases, the J end lost 0 bases, and 5 bases lay between the germline ends. This CDR3 is built from 14 residues. In DNA, the CDR3 is TGTGCCAGCAGTTTACAGGGCTCTGGAAACACCATATATTTT. It is translated as CASSLQGSGNTIYF.

This clonotype was counted only a few times. The genes are TRBV2 and TRBJ1-2, with D unclear. The CDR3 spans 12 residues. V lost 0 bases, J lost 4 bases, and 3 bases lay in between. In germline, CDR1 is SNHLY, CDR2 FYNNEI. Here the CDR3 DNA reads TGTGCCAGCAGTGAAGCGGGCTATGGCTACACCTTC. As protein: CASSEAGYGYTF. Looking up the rest from reference TRBV2 and TRBJ1-2 gives the full variable domain: EPEVTQTPSHQVTQMGQEVILRCVPISNHLYFYWYRQILGQKVEFLVSFYNNEISEKSEIFDDQFSVERPDGSNFTLKIRSTKLEDSAMYFCASSEAGYGYTFGSGTRLTVV.

The chain links TRBV12-3 or TRBV12-4 to TRBJ1-5; TRBD1 might be the D (6 bases). This CDR3 region has 15 residues. V was trimmed by 6 bases and J by 0 bases, leaving 12 bases between them. Here the CDR3 DNA reads TGTGCCAGCAGACAGGGAGGGTATAGCAATCAGCCCCAGCATTTT. Residues: CASRQGGYSNQPQHF.

This clonotype was counted at least ten times. The chain links TRBV7-9 to TRBJ1-2, with D possibly matching TRBD1 (5 bases). The V end lost 1 base, the J end lost 13 bases, and 10 bases lay between the germline ends. The CDR3 has 11 amino acids. Germline values: CDR1 SEHNR, CDR2 FQNEAQ (reference sequence). Here the CDR3 DNA reads TGTGCCAGCAGCTTAGGCGGGGCTAGCACCTTC. This codes for CASSLGGASTF.

This clonotype has a handful of counts. The chain combines TRBV7-2 with TRBJ1-4; D not certain. Trimming left V 8 bases short and J 0 bases short, with 16 bases between. Looked up from germline, CDR1 is SGHTA and CDR2 is FQGNSA. The CDR3 extends over 16 amino acids. DNA for the CDR3: TGTGCCAGCCGAAGGAACACGGGTGCAACTAATGAAAAACTGTTTTTT. It yields the protein CASRRNTGATNEKLFF.

This sequence joins TRBV5-1 and TRBJ1-1; D may be TRBD1 (5 bases). The CDR3 is made up of 14 amino acids. Trimming took 0 bases from V and 5 from J, leaving 11 bases between them. CDR1 SGHRS and CDR2 YFSETQ come from the germline V gene. In nucleotides, the CDR3 is TGCGCCAGCAGCTTGGACACAGGAATAACTGAAGCTTTCTTT. Protein product: CASSLDTGITEAFF.

In its sample, this clonotype was seen many times. V and J are TRBV5-1 and TRBJ2-6; 8 bases align to TRBD1. V lost 4 bases to trimming and J lost 3 bases; unmatched junction nucleotides: 12. CDR1 is SGHRS, CDR2 YFSETQ, per germline. The CDR3 extends over 18 amino acids. The chain's CDR3 is CASSNAGQGYYGANVLTF. The CDR3 coding sequence is TGCGCCAGCAGCAACGCTGGACAGGGATATTATGGGGCCAACGTCCTGACTTTC.

This rearrangement joins TRBV7-8 to TRBJ2-7; TRBD1 matches 8 bases. V lost 0 bases and J lost 6; bases outside the gene matches: 7. CDR3 size: 15 residues. The germline gives CDR1 SGHVS, CDR2 FQNEAQ. For the CDR3, the DNA is TGTGCCAGCAGCTTAGCGGGGGACAGGATGGGCGAGCAGTACTTC. Amino acids: CASSLAGDRMGEQYF.

This clonotype was seen more than once but under ten times. The V call is TRBV4-2, the J call TRBJ2-7; TRBD2 is a possible D gene (5 bases). Germline assignment: CDR1 LGHNA and CDR2 YNFKEQ. V gave up 0 bases and J gave up 7 bases, with 16 bases separating them. The CDR3 covers 15 residues. CDR3 sequence: CASSQDSATPGEQYF. CDR3 bases: TGTGCCAGCAGCCAAGATTCAGCCACCCCGGGGGAGCAGTACTTC.

The rearrangement uses TRBV14 and TRBJ1-1; 7 bases fit TRBD1. V trimming: 4 bases; J trimming: 0 bases; junction bases outside the gene matches: 8. There are 16 residues in the CDR3. Germline loops: CDR1 SGHDN, CDR2 FVKESK. CDR3 coding DNA: TGTGCCAGCAGCCCAAAACCGGGACAGCTGAACACTGAAGCTTTCTTT. Protein product: CASSPKPGQLNTEAFF.

This chain connects TRBV15 to TRBJ2-1, with D uncertain. Trimming left V 1 base short and J 0 bases short, with 10 bases between. Germline values: CDR1 LNHNV, CDR2 YYDKDF (reference sequence). The length of the CDR3 is 16 residues. The CDR3 nucleotides are TGTGCCACCAGCAGAGCCTTTGCGAGCTCCTACAATGAGCAGTTCTTC. Its protein is CATSRAFASSYNEQFF.

This clonotype appeared a few times. The rearrangement uses TRBV28 and TRBJ2-7, with D unclear. The V gene's germline CDR1 is MDHEN and CDR2 SYDVKM. The ends were cut back, 8 bases at V and 2 bases at J, with 10 bases in the middle. The CDR3 has 12 amino acids. The CDR3: CASFRSPYEQYV. DNA of the CDR3: TGTGCCAGCTTCCGCTCCCCCTACGAGCAGTACGTC.

The sample holds many counts of this clonotype. The chain is built from TRBV20-1 and TRBJ2-3; 7 positions match TRBD2. V lost 4 bases to trimming and J lost 2 bases; unmatched junction nucleotides: 9. The germline CDR1 and CDR2 sequences are DFQATT and SNEGSKA (reference sequence). There are 15 residues in the CDR3. DNA for the CDR3: TGCAGTGCTATCGGGCTAGCGGAACACACAGATACGCAGTATTTT. Amino acid sequence: CSAIGLAEHTDTQYF.

This clonotype was observed a few times. V and J are TRBV7-3 and TRBJ1-5; unclear D gene. V lost 5 bases, J lost 0 bases, and 14 bases lay in between. Germline lookup yields CDR1 SGHTA and CDR2 FQGTGA. The CDR3 is made up of 16 amino acids. CDR3 loop: CASSQTPPHSNQPQHF. CDR3 DNA sequence: TGTGCCAGCAGCCAAACGCCACCGCATAGCAATCAGCCCCAGCATTTT.

This clonotype has just a few counts. V and J are TRBV9 and TRBJ1-4; 8 nucleotides align to TRBD1. Trimming removed 3 bases from V and 2 bases from J; junction bases left unmatched: 3. The CDR3 sequence is 15 residues long. Germline lookup yields CDR1 SGDLS and CDR2 YYNGEE. The CDR3 here is CASSGQGLTNEKLFF. The CDR3, as DNA: TGTGCCAGCAGCGGACAGGGGTTGACTAATGAAAAACTGTTTTTT.

Turning to this clonotype: This clone may be a read error of a much larger clone one base away. DNA of the CDR3: TGTGCCAGAAGGCAGGGTAATAATGAGCAGTTCTTC. Translated, it gives CARRQGNNEQFF. The V and J genes are TRBV6-6 and TRBJ2-1, with TRBD1 as a possible D gene (5 bases). CDR3 size: 12 residues. CDR1 is MNHNY, CDR2 SVGAGI, per germline (reference sequence). Between the trimmed V and J ends, which lost 9 bases and 7 bases, there was a span of 13 bases.

This clonotype was counted at least ten times. The chain combines TRBV10-3 with TRBJ2-5, with 10 bases fitting TRBD1. Germline CDR1 ENHRY, CDR2 SYGVKD. CDR3 length equals 15 residues. The V segment lost 5 bases and the J segment 0 bases; nucleotides outside the gene matches: 3. The CDR3 coding sequence is TGTGCCATCAGTAAGGACAGGGGGGACCAAGAGACCCAGTACTTC. It translates to CAISKDRGDQETQYF.

V usage is TRBV15 and J usage is TRBJ2-3, with D possibly called TRBD1 or TRBD2 (5 bases each). Looked up from germline, CDR1 is LNHNV and CDR2 is YYDKDF (reference sequence). Trimming removed 1 base from V and 0 bases from J, with 8 bases in between. The CDR3 runs 15 residues. The chain's CDR3 is CATSRVGDSTDTQYF. As DNA, the CDR3 is TGTGCCACCAGCAGAGTGGGGGACAGCACAGATACGCAGTATTTT.